The 22 T cell receptor beta chains below were found in one sample sequenced in a study of kidney transplant recipient with SARS-CoV-2 infection. TCRdb independently ran MiXCR on the reads; one entry per CDR3 protein. The sample holds 200,000 to 250,000 distinct CDR3 sequences, under 35% seen once. The sample here was a blood sample, taken at baseline and between days 110 and 120 from a kidney transplant recipient. The receptors stem from a male patient between 25 and 40 years old who had COVID-19 and was a kidney transplant recipient. These T cells may partly come from the graft donor.

This clonotype was recorded at least ten times. The V call is TRBV20-1, the J call TRBJ1-1; D call uncertain. V was trimmed by 1 base and J by 2 bases, leaving 11 bases between them. The CDR3 totals 14 residues. The germline CDR1 and CDR2 sequences are DFQATT and SNEGSKA (reference sequence). CDR3 in amino acids: CSARAPRYNTEAFF. In DNA, the CDR3 is TGCAGTGCTAGAGCCCCCCGATACAACACTGAAGCTTTCTTT.

Notes on this clonotype: A much larger clone lies one base from this, so it may be a read error. The chain combines TRBV6-5 with TRBJ2-6; D gene ambiguous. Trimming removed 8 bases at V and 3 bases at J, with 8 bases between. Germline loops: CDR1 MNHEY, CDR2 SVGAGI. This CDR3 spans 13 amino acids. DNA for the CDR3: TGTGCCAGCGCCTTAGGTGGGGCCAACGTCCTGACTTTC. Translating it yields CASALGGANVLTF.

This clonotype has a count of ten or more. This chain joins TRBV5-1 and TRBJ2-7; 7 bases are a match to TRBD1. V trimming: 0 bases; J trimming: 2 bases; junction bases outside the gene matches: 5. The CDR3 has 15 amino acids. CDR1 SGHRS and CDR2 YFSETQ come from the germline V gene. CDR3 nucleotide sequence: TGCGCCAGCAGCTTGGCCGGGACAGAGACCTACGAGCAGTACTTC. This translates into CASSLAGTETYEQYF.

This clonotype was seen many times. This chain connects TRBV13 to TRBJ1-3; D remains unclear. Germline V gene lookup returns CDR1 PRHDT and CDR2 FYEKMQ (reference sequence). The CDR3 covers 14 residues. Deletions cut 8 bases from V and 0 bases from J, with 11 bases between. For the CDR3, the DNA is TGTGCCAGCGGTTCCTGGGACTCTGGAAACACCATATATTTT. It encodes CASGSWDSGNTIYF.

The chain links TRBV27 to TRBJ2-3, with a weak D call TRBD1 (6 bases). Judging by the DNA end, TRBJ1-5 fits better; the J call may be wrong. The CDR3 is made up of 15 amino acids. The germline V gene encodes CDR1 MNHEY and CDR2 SMNVEV (reference sequence). The CDR3, as DNA: TGTGCCAGCAGTTTATTGGCGGGGGGCACAGATACGCAGCATTTT. Protein: CASSLLAGGTDTQHF.

The chain is built from TRBV20-1 and TRBJ2-3; tentatively, D is TRBD2 (5 bases). V lost 3 bases and J lost 4, with 20 bases in between. CDR3 length: 16 residues. Per the germline V gene, CDR1 is DFQATT and CDR2 is SNEGSKA (reference sequence). CDR3: CSASRRARARADTQYF. In DNA form, the CDR3 reads TGCAGTGCTAGTCGCCGAGCGAGAGCGAGGGCAGATACGCAGTATTTT.

The chain uses TRBV18 and TRBJ2-5, with a tentative D call TRBD2 (5 bases). CDR3 size: 12 residues. Germline lookup yields CDR1 KGHSH and CDR2 LQKENI. The V end was cut by 8 bases, the J end by 4 bases, with 11 bases between. The CDR3 here is CASPRGTETQYF. The DNA for the CDR3 is TGTGCCAGCCCACGGGGTACAGAGACCCAGTACTTC.

A remark on this clonotype: A much bigger clone sits one base away, suggesting this may be a read error. The chain recombines TRBV5-1 with TRBJ2-4, with D possibly TRBD2 on 5 matching bases. CDR3 size: 17 residues. Deletions cut 2 bases from V and 0 bases from J, with 15 bases between. Germline V lookup: CDR1 SGHRS, CDR2 YFSETQ. For the CDR3, the DNA is TGCGCCAGCAGCTTCGTGGGAGACGGGTTAGCCAAAAACATTCAGTACTTC. As protein: CASSFVGDGLAKNIQYF. The whole variable domain, remainder taken from reference TRBV5-1 and TRBJ2-4, is KAGVTQTPRYLIKTRGQQVTLSCSPISGHRSVSWYQQTPGQGLQFLFEYFSETQRNKGNFPGRFSGRQFSNSRSEMNVSTLELGDSALYLCASSFVGDGLAKNIQYFGAGTRLSVL.

This rearrangement joins TRBV20-1 to TRBJ2-1; 11 nucleotides agree with TRBD2. CDR3 length equals 13 residues. Germline-derived CDR1 and CDR2 are DFQATT and SNEGSKA (reference sequence). The V gene end was trimmed by 2 bases and the J gene end by 13 bases; junction bases not matched to a gene: 7. This CDR3 reads CSARTAGTSGQFF. CDR3 DNA: TGCAGTGCTAGAACCGCCGGGACTAGCGGCCAGTTCTTC.

There are many counts of this clonotype. The chain joins TRBV12-3 or TRBV12-4 to TRBJ1-4; 8 nucleotides match TRBD1. J was trimmed by 7 bases and V by 6 bases; bases with no gene match: 7. The CDR3 contains 14 residues. The CDR3: CASRQGQASEKLFF. The DNA of the CDR3 is TGTGCCAGCAGACAGGGACAGGCCAGTGAAAAACTGTTTTTT.

This clonotype was seen repeatedly, ten times or more. The chain joins TRBV5-4 to TRBJ2-2; D gene ambiguous. CDR1 and CDR2 (germline): SGHNT, YYREEE (reference sequence). The CDR3 sequence is 12 residues long. Deletions cut 4 bases from V and 4 bases from J, with 5 bases between. This CDR3 reads CASSIATGELFF. CDR3 nucleotides: TGTGCCAGCAGCATAGCCACCGGGGAGCTGTTTTTT. The variable domain in full, with the rest retrieved from reference TRBV5-4 and TRBJ2-2, is ETGVTQSPTHLIKTRGQQVTLRCSSQSGHNTVSWYQQALGQGPQFIFQYYREEENGRGNFPPRFSGLQFPNYSSELNVNALELDDSALYLCASSIATGELFFGEGSRLTVL.

The table lists this clonotype with many counts. The rearrangement links TRBV6-5 to TRBJ1-1; perhaps TRBD1 as D (5 bases). The length of the CDR3 is 16 residues. Between the trimmed V and J ends, which lost 0 bases and 1 base, there was a span of 12 bases. Germline CDR1 and CDR2: MNHEY and SVGAGI. The CDR3 DNA reads TGTGCCAGCAGTTACTCGAGGCAGGGATGGAACACTGAAGCTTTCTTT. This translates into CASSYSRQGWNTEAFF.

This clonotype was found many times. V is TRBV20-1 and J is TRBJ1-1, with D possibly being TRBD1 (6 bases). CDR3 length equals 19 residues. Trimming shortened V by 5 bases and J by 11 bases, and 39 bases separated the two germline ends. Germline CDR1 reads DFQATT; CDR2 reads SNEGSKA (reference sequence). The CDR3 is CSAAKASASSRGIGSQAFF. The CDR3, as DNA: TGCAGTGCTGCAAAGGCCAGCGCCAGTAGTAGGGGGATCGGGTCTCAGGCTTTCTTT.

This clonotype was found many times. The V call is TRBV7-6, the J call TRBJ2-2; 8 bases map to TRBD1. Trimming removed 5 bases from V and 2 bases from J; junction bases left unmatched: 4. CDR1 and CDR2 (germline): SGHVS, FNYEAQ. CDR3 length equals 15 residues. Here the CDR3 DNA reads TGTGCCAGCAGCAGGGGACAGGCCAACACCGGGGAGCTGTTTTTT. This codes for CASSRGQANTGELFF.

This clonotype occurred many times. Here the CDR3 reads CASSQGGGGYTF. As DNA, the CDR3 is TGTGCCAGCAGCCAGGGAGGCGGTGGCTACACCTTC. V gene TRBV3-2 combines with J gene TRBJ1-2; the table's D call, TRBD1, has no DNA check behind it. TRBV3-2 is a known pseudogene. The CDR3 consists of 12 residues.

This clonotype was seen only once. It may be a read error: a sequence one base away is much more abundant. The chain has TRBV7-9 and TRBJ1-6; D possibly corresponds to TRBD1 (6 bases). Germline V CDR1 and CDR2: SEHNR, FQNEAQ (reference sequence). The CDR3 is made up of 14 amino acids. The CDR3 nucleotides are TGTACCAGCAGGTTCGGACAGAATAATTCACCCCTCCACTTT. Translating gives CTSRFGQNNSPLHF.

This clonotype turned up a few times. The V and J genes are TRBV18 and TRBJ1-2; D uncertain. Germline values: CDR1 KGHSH, CDR2 LQKENI. V gave up 1 base and J gave up 5 bases, with 11 bases separating them. The CDR3 runs 14 residues. The CDR3 nucleotides read TGTGCCAGCTCACCACGGGCCACCCTATATGGCTACACCTTC. Its protein is CASSPRATLYGYTF. The full variable domain, rest sourced from reference TRBV18 and TRBJ1-2, is NAGVMQNPRHLVRRRGQEARLRCSPMKGHSHVYWYRQLPEEGLKFMVYLQKENIIDESGMPKERFSAEFPKEGPSILRIQQVVRGDSAAYFCASSPRATLYGYTFGSGTRLTVV.

About this clonotype itself: A read error is possible here, since a much larger clone lies one base away. V and J are TRBV6-2 or TRBV6-3 and TRBJ1-2; D gene unclear. Germline V gene lookup returns CDR1 MNHEY and CDR2 SVGEGT. The CDR3 loop spans 13 amino acids. This CDR3 reads CAGSYSLSYGYTF. CDR3 coding DNA: TGTGCCGGCAGTTACTCGTTGAGCTATGGCTACACCTTC.

The sample holds many counts of this clonotype. V is TRBV30 and J is TRBJ2-1, with D possibly matching TRBD1 (6 bases). This CDR3 contains 13 residues. CDR1 is GTSNPN, CDR2 SVGIG, per germline (reference sequence). V was pared by 5 bases and J by 8 bases, with 16 bases between. The CDR3 here is CAWEDSEVDEQFF. The CDR3 bases are TGTGCCTGGGAGGACAGTGAGGTGGATGAGCAGTTCTTC.

As for this clonotype: A much bigger clone sits one base away, suggesting this may be a read error. CDR3 nucleotides: TGTGCCATCAAAAGCTGGTACTCAAGAAAGACCTATGGCTACACCTTC. It codes for CAIKSWYSRKTYGYTF. The chain employs TRBV9 and TRBJ1-2; D not certain. The V end was cut by 9 bases, the J end by 4 bases, with 25 bases between. CDR3 length equals 16 residues. In germline, CDR1 is SGDLS, CDR2 YYNGEE.

As to this clonotype: At one of its ends the junction is not consistent with the germline gene, which may arise from a read error. V gene TRBV9 combines with J gene TRBJ2-1; D is perhaps TRBD2 (7 bases). The germline gives CDR1 SGDLS, CDR2 YYNGEE. This CDR3 has 16 amino acids. The CDR3, as DNA: TGTGCCAGCAGCGTAGTAGGGGGAGGGGTCTTCGATGAGCGGTTCTTC. Protein: CASSVVGGGVFDERFF. The full variable domain, its missing parts supplied by reference TRBV9 and TRBJ2-1, is DSGVTQTPKHLITATGQRVTLRCSPRSGDLSVYWYQQSLDQGLQFLIQYYNGEERAKGNILERFSAQQFPDLHSELNLSSLELGDSALYFCASSVVGGGVFDERFFGPGTRLTVL.

At least ten counts were recorded for this clonotype. The V and J genes are TRBV20-1 and TRBJ1-2; no reliable D call. Germline values: CDR1 DFQATT, CDR2 SNEGSKA (reference sequence). The CDR3 spans 11 residues. Trimming shortened V by 3 bases and J by 2 bases, and 4 bases separated the two germline ends. The CDR3, as DNA: TGCAGTGCTAGGATAAACTATGGCTACACCTTC. It yields the protein CSARINYGYTF.